This is a list of T cell receptor beta chains from one sample in a study of blood T cell repertoires in COVID-19. Measured with immunoSEQ multiplex PCR; TCRdb has only the in-frame clones, and not every one. The sample holds 89,000 or so clones, 85% seen once. The sequencing sample was made of peripheral blood. The receptors here all came from a man aged 80 or over with acute or convalescent COVID-19. CDR3s include the opening cysteine and the closing phenylalanine or tryptophan. D genes are given only for firm matches. Clone size is given for some rows only: seen once, a few or many times, or a class if the clone is expanded.

size: NA; D: TRBD1; J: TRBJ2-7; V: TRBV10-1; CDR3: CASSKDPTGGEQYF; DNA: TGCGCCAGCAGCAAAGACCCGACAGGGGGGGAGCAGTACTTC
size: few; D: TRBD2; J: TRBJ2-2; V: TRBV18; CDR3: CASSPLAGGSGELFF; DNA: TGTGCCAGCTCACCACTAGCGGGAGGCTCCGGGGAGCTGTTTTTT
size: NA; D: TRBD2; J: TRBJ2-2; V: TRBV7-2; CDR3: CASSWLAGPPGELFF; DNA: TGTGCCAGCAGCTGGCTAGCGGGCCCCCCCGGGGAGCTGTTTTTT
size: NA; D: NA; J: TRBJ1-1; V: TRBV7-3; CDR3: CASSQAQNTEAFF; DNA: TGTGCCAGCAGCCAGGCACAGAACACTGAAGCTTTCTTT
size: NA; D: NA; J: TRBJ2-1; V: TRBV9; CDR3: CASSVDQVSYNEQFF; DNA: TGTGCCAGCAGCGTAGACCAGGTCTCCTACAATGAGCAGTTCTTC
size: NA; D: NA; J: TRBJ1-2; V: TRBV28; CDR3: CASSSNGYTF; DNA: TGTGCCAGCAGTTCAAATGGCTACACCTTC
size: NA; D: NA; J: TRBJ2-1; V: TRBV6-1; CDR3: CASSEGLDTPTEQFF; DNA: TGTGCCAGCAGTGAAGGTCTGGACACCCCTACAGAGCAGTTCTTC
size: NA; D: NA; J: TRBJ1-5; V: TRBV10-2; CDR3: CASSDPGISQPQHF; DNA: TGCGCCAGCAGTGATCCGGGGATTTCTCAGCCCCAGCATTTT
size: NA; D: NA; J: TRBJ2-3; V: TRBV19; CDR3: CASSLSTDTQYF; DNA: TGTGCCAGTAGTCTAAGCACAGATACGCAGTATTTT
size: NA; D: TRBD1; J: TRBJ2-3; V: TRBV5-1; CDR3: CASSLGTGATDTQYF; DNA: TGCGCCAGCAGCTTGGGTACAGGGGCCACAGATACGCAGTATTTT
size: NA; D: NA; J: TRBJ2-1; V: TRBV28; CDR3: CASNARGTEQFF; DNA: TGTGCCAGCAACGCCCGGGGGACTGAGCAGTTCTTC
size: NA; D: NA; J: TRBJ1-5; V: TRBV28; CDR3: CAIRDTHSNQPQHF; DNA: TGTGCCATACGGGACACCCATAGCAATCAGCCCCAGCATTTT
size: NA; D: NA; J: TRBJ2-4; V: TRBV18; CDR3: CASSPVQGIAKNIQYF; DNA: TGTGCCAGCTCACCGGTACAGGGTATAGCCAAAAACATTCAGTACTTC
size: NA; D: TRBD2; J: TRBJ2-1; V: TRBV9; CDR3: CASSVGTSGLYSGQFF; DNA: TGTGCCAGCAGTGTCGGGACTAGCGGACTATACAGCGGGCAGTTCTTC
size: NA; D: TRBD1; J: TRBJ1-6; V: TRBV7-9; CDR3: CASSLADRVSPLHF; DNA: TGTGCCAGCAGCTTAGCTGACAGGGTTTCACCCCTCCACTTT
size: NA; D: TRBD2; J: TRBJ2-7; V: TRBV7-8; CDR3: CASSISGRDLEQYF; DNA: TGTGCCAGCAGCATTAGCGGGAGAGATCTCGAGCAGTACTTC
size: NA; D: NA; J: TRBJ2-1; V: TRBV6-4; CDR3: CARTLTGSPLSSYNEQFF; DNA: TGTGCCAGAACTCTCACAGGGTCCCCCCTTAGCTCCTACAATGAGCAGTTCTTC